The following is a T cell receptor (beta chain) sequence with its context. The antigen remains undetermined. One entry per CDR3 protein, called by TCRdb with MiXCR from the 5' RACE reads. The profile shows 500,000 to 650,000 distinct CDR3 sequences, 12% of them singletons. The sample comes from a study of T cells after yellow fever vaccination. Overall study results and limits: FACS-sorted repertoires could contain abundant clonotypes contaminating from the bulk population. Though weaker, the secondary response peaked faster, on day 5 versus 15.

With 5 bases removed from V and 7 bases from J, the gap between germline ends came to 20 bases. The CDR3 sequence is 15 residues long. Germline loops: CDR1 MNHEY, CDR2 SVGEGT. The receptor was isolated from a man younger than 45 who received the YFV17D yellow fever vaccine. The sequencing used PBMCs, collected on the day of the yellow fever booster vaccination. The genes are TRBV6-2 or TRBV6-3 and TRBJ2-5; D perhaps matches TRBD1 (6 bases). CDR3 loop: CASSPPITGSGTQYF. As DNA, the CDR3 is TGTGCCAGCAGTCCCCCGATTACAGGGAGCGGGACCCAGTACTTC.